What follows describes a single T cell receptor (beta chain). Which antigen it targets is not known. No quality values exist for individual bases; no much larger clone is one base distant. Genomic DNA was isolated from the sorted cells so that the TCRbeta CDR3 region could be sequenced. The immunoSEQ Assay was used for sequencing of TCRbeta CDR3 regions. TCRdb obtained this table from immuneACCESS and retained in-frame rearrangements with V and J assigned. These tables miss some clones; where compared with another copy, unresolved V genes account for less than half of the shortfall, and the remainder is unexplained. The sample yields some 47,000 clones; approximately 80% were counted once. Approximately 7.5% of the sample belongs to the ten largest clones. The trial excluded patients who had a history of autoimmune disease or were on systemic immunosuppression. Peripheral blood for TCR sequencing was drawn from every dose cohort at baseline, at cycle 4 day 1 and at cycle 7 day 1. Samples were obtained from an open-label, multicenter, first-in-human phase I dose-escalation trial of ivuxolimab. Adults with locally advanced or metastatic melanoma, renal cell, hepatocellular, or head and neck squamous cell carcinoma were enrolled in the trial. Before TCR sequencing, CD4+ T cells and CD8+ T cells were sorted from peripheral blood as separate populations.

This record comes from a study of OX40 agonist ivuxolimab in advanced cancers. Regarding the complete study: The costimulatory receptor OX40 (CD134) was targeted by ivuxolimab, a fully human IgG2 agonistic monoclonal antibody. Intravenous ivuxolimab was administered to patients every 2 weeks at six dose levels: 0.01, 0.1, 0.3, 1.5, 3 and 10 mg/kg. Of the roughly 53 patients in dose escalation, about 20 had hepatocellular carcinoma, about 15 had melanoma, 9 had renal cell carcinoma and 9 had head and neck cancer. A male proportion of around 80% and a mean age of roughly 55 years, ranging from 23 to 79, were recorded for the dose-escalation cohort. Patients were allowed to have had prior anti-PD-1, anti-PD-L1 or anti-CTLA-4 therapy, and approximately 37% of the dose-escalation patients had been treated with checkpoint inhibitors. Partial responses were achieved by three dose-escalation patients, of whom one had hepatocellular carcinoma and two had cutaneous melanoma. Peripheral TCRbeta sequencing was intended to test whether TCR sequence diversity was altered and clonal T-cell expansion was caused by ivuxolimab. The monotherapy dose-escalation portion (N ≈ 57 patients) of the phase I ivuxolimab trial is reported in the paper.

The CDR3 starts with the cysteine, ends with the phenylalanine, and has 15 residues. CDR3 DNA is the only sequence kept; it has 45 bases, read in frame from the first base. Looking up the germline V gene yields CDR1 SGHAT and CDR2 FQNNGV. Trimming takes 5 bases off V and 0 bases off J; junction bases not matched to a gene: 4. Results and caveats for the whole study, not just this receptor: Partial responders in the 0.1-3.0 mg/kg groups had among the lowest normalized peripheral clonal expansion, especially among CD8+ T cells. The antigen specificity of the peripheral T cells that underwent clonal expansion was not determined. At doses from 0.1 to 3.0 mg/kg, clonal expansion was seen in both CD4+ and CD8+ blood T cells between baseline and week 6. Low levels of normalized T-cell clonal expansion were also seen in some nonresponding patients. On average, CD8+ T cells showed more expanded clones than CD4+ T cells after ivuxolimab.

This specimen consisted of CD4+ or CD8+ T cells sorted from blood, obtained in a trial of the OX40 agonist ivuxolimab. This receptor was taken from an adult with an advanced solid tumor such as melanoma, head and neck, liver or kidney cancer. The V gene is TRBV11-2 and the J gene is TRBJ1-5; TRBD1 matches 7 bases in the middle. The bases read TGTGCCAGCAGCCCGGGGACAGTTAGCAATCAGCCCCAGCATTTT. Translated, it reads CASSPGTVSNQPQHF.